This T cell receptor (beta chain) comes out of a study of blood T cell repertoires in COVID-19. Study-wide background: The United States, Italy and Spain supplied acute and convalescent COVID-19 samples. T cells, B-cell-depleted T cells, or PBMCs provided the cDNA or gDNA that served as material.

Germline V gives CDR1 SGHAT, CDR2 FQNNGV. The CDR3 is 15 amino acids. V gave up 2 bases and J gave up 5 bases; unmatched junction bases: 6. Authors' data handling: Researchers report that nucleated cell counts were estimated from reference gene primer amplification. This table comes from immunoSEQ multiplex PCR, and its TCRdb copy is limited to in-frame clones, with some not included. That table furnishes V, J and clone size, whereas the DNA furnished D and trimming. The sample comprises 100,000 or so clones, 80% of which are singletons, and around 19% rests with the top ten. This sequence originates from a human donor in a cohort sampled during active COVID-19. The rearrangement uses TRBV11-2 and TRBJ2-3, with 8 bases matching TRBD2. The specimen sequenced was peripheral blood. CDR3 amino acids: CASSLLSGGQDTQYF. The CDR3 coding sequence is TGTGCCAGCAGCTTATTGTCGGGAGGGCAAGATACGCAGTATTTT.